The sequence of this T cell receptor (beta chain) was determined in a study of T cell changes during pregnancy in multiple sclerosis. Libraries were prepared by immunoSEQ multiplex PCR; TCRdb keeps only in-frame clonotypes and omits some of them. The sample lists about 40,000 clones, approximately 94% occurring once. Trimming shortened V by 0 bases and J by 0 bases, and 4 bases separated the two germline ends. The V gene's germline CDR1 is MNHEY and CDR2 SVGAGI. The CDR3 spans 14 residues. The rearrangement links TRBV6-5 to TRBJ2-3, with D unclear. The sequence derives from a female donor with multiple sclerosis, enrolled in a pregnancy study. Sequenced material: peripheral blood, taken before pregnancy. CDR3 sequence reads: CASSYSRSTDTQYF. DNA for the CDR3: TGTGCCAGCAGTTACTCCCGGAGCACAGATACGCAGTATTTT.